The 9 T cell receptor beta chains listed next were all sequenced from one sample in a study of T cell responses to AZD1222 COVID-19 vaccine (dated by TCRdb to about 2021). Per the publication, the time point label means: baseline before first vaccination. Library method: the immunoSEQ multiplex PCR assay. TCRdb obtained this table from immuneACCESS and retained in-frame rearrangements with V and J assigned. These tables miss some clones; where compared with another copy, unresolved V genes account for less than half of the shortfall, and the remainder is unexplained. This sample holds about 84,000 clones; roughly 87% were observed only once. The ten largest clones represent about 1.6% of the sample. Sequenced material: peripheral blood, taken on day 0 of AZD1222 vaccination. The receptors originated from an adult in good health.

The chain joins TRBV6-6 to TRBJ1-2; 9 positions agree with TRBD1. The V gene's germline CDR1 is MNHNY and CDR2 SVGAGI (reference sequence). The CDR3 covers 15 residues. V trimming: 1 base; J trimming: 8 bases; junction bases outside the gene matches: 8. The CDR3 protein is CASSYYPGQGLGYTF. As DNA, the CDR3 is TGTGCCAGCAGTTACTATCCGGGACAGGGTCTAGGCTACACCTTC.

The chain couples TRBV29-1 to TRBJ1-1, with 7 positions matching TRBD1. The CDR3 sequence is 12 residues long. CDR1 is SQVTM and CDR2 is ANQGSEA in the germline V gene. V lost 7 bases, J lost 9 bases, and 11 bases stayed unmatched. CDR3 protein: CSAERTGPKAFF. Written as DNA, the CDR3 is TGCAGCGCCGAGAGGACAGGTCCGAAAGCTTTCTTT.

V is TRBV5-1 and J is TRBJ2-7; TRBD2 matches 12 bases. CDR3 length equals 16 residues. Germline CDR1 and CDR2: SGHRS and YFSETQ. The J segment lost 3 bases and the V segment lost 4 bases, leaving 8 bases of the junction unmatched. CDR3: CASSGGTSGLYYEQYF. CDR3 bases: TGCGCCAGCAGCGGCGGGACTAGCGGGCTTTACTACGAGCAGTACTTC.

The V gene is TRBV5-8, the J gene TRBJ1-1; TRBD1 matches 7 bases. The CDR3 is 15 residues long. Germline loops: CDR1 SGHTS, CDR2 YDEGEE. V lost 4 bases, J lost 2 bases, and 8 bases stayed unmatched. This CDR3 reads CASSRRGTANTEAFF. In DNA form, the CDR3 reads TGTGCCAGCAGCCGACGCGGGACAGCCAACACTGAAGCTTTCTTT.

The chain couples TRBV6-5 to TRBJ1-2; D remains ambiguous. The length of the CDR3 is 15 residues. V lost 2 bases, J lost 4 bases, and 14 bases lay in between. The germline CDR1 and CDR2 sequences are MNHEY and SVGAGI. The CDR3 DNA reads TGTGCCAGCAGTTACGCGCCAGGAGAGGCCTATGGCTACACCTTC. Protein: CASSYAPGEAYGYTF.

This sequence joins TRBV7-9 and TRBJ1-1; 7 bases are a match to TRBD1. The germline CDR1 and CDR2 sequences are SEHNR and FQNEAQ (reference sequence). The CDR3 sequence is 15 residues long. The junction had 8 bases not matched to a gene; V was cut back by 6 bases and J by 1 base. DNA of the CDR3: TGTGCCAGCAGACCCGGGACAGCCTGGAACACTGAAGCTTTCTTT. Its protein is CASRPGTAWNTEAFF.

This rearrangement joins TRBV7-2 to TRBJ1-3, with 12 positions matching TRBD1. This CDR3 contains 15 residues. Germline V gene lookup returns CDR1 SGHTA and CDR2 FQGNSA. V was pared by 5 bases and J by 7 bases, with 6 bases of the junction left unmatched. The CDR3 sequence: CASSVGTGGKNTIYF. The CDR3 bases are TGTGCCAGCAGCGTTGGGACAGGGGGCAAGAACACCATATATTTT.

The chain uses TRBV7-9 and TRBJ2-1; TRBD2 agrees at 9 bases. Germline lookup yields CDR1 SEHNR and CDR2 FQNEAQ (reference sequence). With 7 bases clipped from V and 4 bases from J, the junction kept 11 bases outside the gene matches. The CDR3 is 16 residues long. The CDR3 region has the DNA TGTGCCAGCACTACTTTTCGGCGGGAGGGATACAATGAGCAGTTCTTC. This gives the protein CASTTFRREGYNEQFF.

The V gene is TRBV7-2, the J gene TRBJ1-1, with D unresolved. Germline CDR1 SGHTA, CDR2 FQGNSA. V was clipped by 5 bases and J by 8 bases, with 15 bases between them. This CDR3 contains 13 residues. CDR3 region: CASSLEIGREAFF. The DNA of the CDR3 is TGTGCCAGCAGCCTTGAGATAGGGAGGGAAGCTTTCTTT.